The TCR beta chain described here comes from a study of regulatory T cells in long-lasting Graves disease. Whole-study results and caveats: TRBV28, TRBJ1-2 and TRBJ2-5 emerged as the favored segments in persistent disease.

This clonotype showed up just a few times. The antigen remains unidentified. TCR beta libraries were built with iRepertoire HTBI primers and Arm-PCR of CDR3 regions. Each CDR3 protein is one row after TCRdb ran MiXCR on the multiplex PCR reads. This sample has about 660,000 distinct CDR3 sequences, with approximately 31% found just once. This CDR3 is 14 amino acids long. CDR1 and CDR2 (germline): SGHRS, YFSETQ. V was clipped by 0 bases and J by 2 bases; unmatched bases: 2. Time point noted: persistent/refractory GD, antithyroid drugs over 5 years with positive TRAb. Generation of the TCR library employed RNA extracted from PBMCs.

The V and J genes are TRBV5-1 and TRBJ2-7, with 7 positions matching TRBD2. This receptor was obtained from a female donor with Graves disease. The sample consisted of peripheral blood mononuclear cells (PBMCs), taken when the disease was refractory, from a patient treated with antithyroid drugs. The DNA for the CDR3 is TGCGCCAGCAGCTTGGATGCGGGGGCCTACGAGCAGTACTTC. Its protein is CASSLDAGAYEQYF.